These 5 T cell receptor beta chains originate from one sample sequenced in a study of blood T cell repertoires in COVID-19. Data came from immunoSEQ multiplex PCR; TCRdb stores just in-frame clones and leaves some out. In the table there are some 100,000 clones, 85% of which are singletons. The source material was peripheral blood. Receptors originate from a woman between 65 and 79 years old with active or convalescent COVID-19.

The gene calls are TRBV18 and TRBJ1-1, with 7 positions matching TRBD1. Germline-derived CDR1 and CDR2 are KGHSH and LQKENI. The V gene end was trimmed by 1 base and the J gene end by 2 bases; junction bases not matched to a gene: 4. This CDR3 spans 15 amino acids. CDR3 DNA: TGTGCCAGCTCACCACAGACAGGGCTCAACACTGAAGCTTTCTTT. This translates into CASSPQTGLNTEAFF.

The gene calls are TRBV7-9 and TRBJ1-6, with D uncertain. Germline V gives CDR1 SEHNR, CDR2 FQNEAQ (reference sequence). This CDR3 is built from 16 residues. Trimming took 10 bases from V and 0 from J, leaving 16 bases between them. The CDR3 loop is CAIRGVRSSYNSPLHF. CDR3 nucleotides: TGTGCCATCAGAGGAGTCCGGAGCTCCTATAATTCACCCCTCCACTTT.

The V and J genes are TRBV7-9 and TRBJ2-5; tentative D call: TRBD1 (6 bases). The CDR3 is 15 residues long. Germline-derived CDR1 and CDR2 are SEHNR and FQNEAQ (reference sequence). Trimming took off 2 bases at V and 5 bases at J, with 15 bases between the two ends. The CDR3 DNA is TGTGCCAGCAGCTTAAACCCAGGGGCTGTTGAGACCCAGTACTTC. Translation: CASSLNPGAVETQYF. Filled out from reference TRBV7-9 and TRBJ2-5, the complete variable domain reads DTGVSQNPRHKITKRGQNVTFRCDPISEHNRLYWYRQTLGQGPEFLTYFQNEAQLEKSRLLSDRFSAERPKGSFSTLEIQRTEQGDSAMYLCASSLNPGAVETQYFGPGTRLLVL.

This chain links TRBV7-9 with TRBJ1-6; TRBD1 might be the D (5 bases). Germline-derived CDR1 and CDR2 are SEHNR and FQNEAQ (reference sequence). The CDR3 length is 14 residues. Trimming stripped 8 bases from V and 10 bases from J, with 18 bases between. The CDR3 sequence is CASGHRGGASPLHF. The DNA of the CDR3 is TGTGCCAGCGGTCACCGGGGGGGAGCCTCACCCCTCCACTTT.

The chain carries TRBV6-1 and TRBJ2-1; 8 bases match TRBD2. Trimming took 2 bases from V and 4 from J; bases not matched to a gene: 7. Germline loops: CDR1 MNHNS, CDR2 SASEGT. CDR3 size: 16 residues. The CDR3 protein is CASSESWASGYNEQFF. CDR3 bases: TGTGCCAGCAGTGAAAGTTGGGCTAGCGGGTACAATGAGCAGTTCTTC.